Below, 24 T cell receptor beta chains from the same sample are listed, as sequenced in a study of T cell therapy after organ transplantation. The data were produced by immunoSEQ multiplex PCR, yet TCRdb's version contains in-frame clones alone and is incomplete. The table lists around 50,000 clones, less than 95% of them singletons. For these receptors, no antigen is known. The sequences come from CD8+ T cells from blood, collected before autologous CMV-specific T cell therapy. The receptors shown here come from a human patient who had received a solid organ transplant and had CMV disease.

The J gene is TRBJ1-5, the V gene TRBV27; D gene uncertain. Trimming took 0 bases from V and 7 from J, leaving 13 bases between them. Germline V gene sequence: CDR1 MNHEY, CDR2 SMNVEV (reference sequence). This CDR3 region has 15 residues. For the CDR3, the DNA is TGTGCCAGCAGTTTATCGGGGAGGTCGGGACAGCCCCAGCATTTT. Protein product: CASSLSGRSGQPQHF.

The rearrangement links TRBV13 to TRBJ1-2, with 9 bases identical to TRBD1. The CDR3 contains 13 residues. V was clipped by 5 bases and J by 6 bases; unmatched bases: 4. Germline assignment: CDR1 PRHDT and CDR2 FYEKMQ (reference sequence). The CDR3 DNA reads TGTGCCAGCAGCCCGACAGGGGGGAATGGCTACACCTTC. It is translated as CASSPTGGNGYTF. The full variable domain, in which reference TRBV13 and TRBJ1-2 provide the parts outside the CDR3, is AAGVIQSPRHLIKEKRETATLKCYPIPRHDTVYWYQQGPGQDPQFLISFYEKMQSDKGSIPDRFSAQQFSDYHSELNMSSLELGDSALYFCASSPTGGNGYTFGSGTRLTVV.

The chain employs TRBV5-1 and TRBJ2-7; perhaps TRBD2 as D (6 bases). Trimming removed 3 bases at V and 2 bases at J, with 12 bases between. Per the germline V gene, CDR1 is SGHRS and CDR2 is YFSETQ. This CDR3 contains 14 residues. The CDR3 DNA follows: TGCGCCAGCAGCTGGACTAACGGGACCTACGAGCAGTACTTC. It translates to CASSWTNGTYEQYF.

This clone occurred once. The rearrangement joins TRBV5-6 to TRBJ2-3; TRBD1 aligns across 8 bases. The V gene's germline CDR1 is SGHDT and CDR2 YYEEEE. This CDR3 is built from 14 residues. V shed 3 bases and J 10 bases; nucleotides not matched to a gene: 10. The CDR3 is CASSSDREGMAQYF. As DNA, the CDR3 is TGTGCCAGCAGCTCGGACAGGGAAGGGATGGCGCAGTATTTT.

The CDR3 here is CASSPGGPTEAFF. CDR3 sequence (DNA): TGTGCCAGCAGCCCAGGAGGGCCCACTGAAGCTTTCTTT. The rearrangement links TRBV5-6 to TRBJ1-1; D gene unclear. Germline CDR1 is SGHDT and CDR2 is YYEEEE. V lost 4 bases, J lost 4 bases, and 11 bases lay in between. The CDR3 totals 13 residues.

This clone was seen a few times. The chain uses TRBV6-4 and TRBJ2-3; maybe TRBD2 (6 bases). Per the germline V gene, CDR1 is MRHNA and CDR2 is SNTAGT. CDR3 length: 14 amino acids. V was trimmed by 2 bases and J by 0 bases, leaving 6 bases between them. The CDR3 DNA is TGTGCCAGCAGTGACGGGGGGAGCACAGATACGCAGTATTTT. Its translation is CASSDGGSTDTQYF.

The CDR3 loop reads CASSSSPQQPQHF. The CDR3 region has the DNA TGTGCCAGCAGCTCCTCCCCCCAGCAGCCCCAGCATTTT. This chain joins TRBV7-6 and TRBJ1-5; D is unclear. Germline V gene data show CDR1 as SGHVS and CDR2 as FNYEAQ. The CDR3 has 13 amino acids. Between the trimmed V and J ends, which lost 4 bases and 7 bases, there was a span of 11 bases. Based on the CDR3 plus reference TRBV7-6 and TRBJ1-5, the full variable domain is GAGVSQSPRYKVTKRGQDVALRCDPISGHVSLYWYRQALGQGPEFLTYFNYEAQQDKSGLPNDRFSAERPEGSISTLTIQRTEQRDSAMYRCASSSSPQQPQHFGDGTRLSIL.

CDR3 sequence reads: CASSQGSYEQYF. DNA for the CDR3: TGTGCCAGCAGCCAAGGCTCCTACGAGCAGTACTTC. The chain combines TRBV14 with TRBJ2-7; D unresolved. This CDR3 contains 12 residues. Trimming took off 1 base at V and 0 bases at J, with 1 base between the two ends. In germline, CDR1 is SGHDN, CDR2 FVKESK.

The chain combines TRBV30 with TRBJ1-1; D gene ambiguous. Trimming pared 3 bases from V and 6 bases from J, leaving 8 bases between. The germline CDR1 and CDR2 sequences are GTSNPN and SVGIG (reference sequence). The CDR3 covers 11 residues. In DNA form, the CDR3 reads TGTGCCTGGAGGTCTGTCGCTGAAGCTTTCTTT. Encoded protein: CAWRSVAEAFF. The full variable domain, its missing parts supplied by reference TRBV30 and TRBJ1-1, is SQTIHQWPATLVQPVGSPLSLECTVEGTSNPNLYWYRQAAGRGLQLLFYSVGIGQISSEVPQNLSASRPQDRQFILSSKKLLLSDSGFYLCAWRSVAEAFFGQGTRLTVV.

The chain joins TRBV30 to TRBJ2-7; tentatively, D is TRBD2 (6 bases). The germline V gene has CDR1 GTSNPN and CDR2 SVGIG (reference sequence). Between the trimmed V and J ends, which lost 3 bases and 4 bases, there was a span of 13 bases. This CDR3 contains 13 residues. The CDR3 reads CAWRSLGTYEQYF. The CDR3 bases are TGTGCCTGGAGGTCTCTTGGGACTTACGAGCAGTACTTC.

The V gene is TRBV7-3, the J gene TRBJ2-1; TRBD2 aligns across 8 bases. Germline V CDR1 and CDR2: SGHTA, FQGTGA. V shed 0 bases, J shed 6 bases, and the junction held 4 bases outside the gene matches. The CDR3 is 15 residues long. CDR3 in DNA: TGTGCCAGCAGCTTAACACCGGGGGGGACCAATGAGCAGTTCTTC. Encoded protein: CASSLTPGGTNEQFF. The full variable domain, in which reference TRBV7-3 and TRBJ2-1 provide the parts outside the CDR3, is GAGVSQTPSNKVTEKGKYVELRCDPISGHTALYWYRQSLGQGPEFLIYFQGTGAADDSGLPNDRFFAVRPEGSVSTLKIQRTERGDSAVYLCASSLTPGGTNEQFFGPGTRLTVL.

This rearrangement joins TRBV6-5 to TRBJ2-7; TRBD1 is a possible D gene (6 bases). Between the trimmed V and J ends, which lost 6 bases and 3 bases, there was a span of 12 bases. From germline, CDR1 is MNHEY and CDR2 SVGAGI. The CDR3 is 13 residues long. CDR3 loop: CASRQGNIYEQYF. CDR3 nucleotide sequence: TGTGCCAGCAGACAGGGAAATATCTACGAGCAGTACTTC.

This clone was picked up one time. The V gene is TRBV5-1, the J gene TRBJ1-1; 8 bases are a match to TRBD1. V dropped 4 bases and J dropped 5; count of bases not matched to a gene: 4. Germline CDR1 and CDR2: SGHRS and YFSETQ. The length of the CDR3 is 13 residues. The CDR3 region has the DNA TGCGCCAGCAGCATAACAGGGGGAACTGAAGCTTTCTTT. It is translated as CASSITGGTEAFF. Drawing the rest from reference TRBV5-1 and TRBJ1-1, the complete variable domain is KAGVTQTPRYLIKTRGQQVTLSCSPISGHRSVSWYQQTPGQGLQFLFEYFSETQRNKGNFPGRFSGRQFSNSRSEMNVSTLELGDSALYLCASSITGGTEAFFGQGTRLTVV.

This chain joins TRBV30 and TRBJ1-1, with D possibly TRBD1 on 6 matching bases. With 2 bases removed from V and 6 bases from J, the gap between germline ends came to 13 bases. This CDR3 is built from 13 residues. Germline V lookup: CDR1 GTSNPN, CDR2 SVGIG (reference sequence). The CDR3 reads CAWSPDSFSEAFF. The CDR3 DNA is TGTGCCTGGAGTCCGGACAGTTTCTCTGAAGCTTTCTTT.

The chain has TRBV5-6 and TRBJ1-1; 9 nucleotides align to TRBD1. The CDR3 contains 14 residues. Germline V lookup: CDR1 SGHDT, CDR2 YYEEEE. V gave up 3 bases and J gave up 4 bases; unmatched junction bases: 4. Here the CDR3 reads CASSSQGAVTEAFF. The CDR3 nucleotides read TGTGCCAGCAGCTCACAGGGGGCGGTCACTGAAGCTTTCTTT.

CDR3 DNA: TGTGCCAGCAGCTTAGCGGGACTAGAATACGAGCAGTACTTC. Translated: CASSLAGLEYEQYF. V is TRBV11-2 and J is TRBJ2-7, with 8 bases identical to TRBD2. CDR1 is SGHAT, CDR2 FQNNGV, per germline. Trimming removed 1 base from V and 4 bases from J; junction bases left unmatched: 3. The CDR3 loop spans 14 amino acids.

The rearrangement joins TRBV5-4 to TRBJ2-7, with 8 bases identical to TRBD1. Trimming took 2 bases from V and 4 from J; bases not matched to a gene: 5. CDR3 length: 14 amino acids. The germline V gene encodes CDR1 SGHNT and CDR2 YYREEE (reference sequence). The CDR3 loop reads CASSFGDRSYEQYF. The CDR3 DNA reads TGTGCCAGCAGCTTTGGGGACAGGTCGTACGAGCAGTACTTC.

The rearrangement uses TRBV19 and TRBJ1-2, with D uncertain. Germline loops: CDR1 LNHDA, CDR2 SQIVND (reference sequence). The V gene lost 7 bases and the J gene lost 0 bases, with 12 bases spanning the gap. The CDR3 is 14 amino acids. The CDR3 bases are TGTGCCAGTACCCCGGGCAGAACTAACTATGGCTACACCTTC. It specifies CASTPGRTNYGYTF.

The chain combines TRBV19 with TRBJ2-7, with 8 nucleotides matching TRBD1. This CDR3 is 14 amino acids long. The germline gives CDR1 LNHDA, CDR2 SQIVND (reference sequence). V shed 1 base, J shed 2 bases, and the junction held 1 base outside the gene matches. CDR3: CASSIAGGTYEQYF. The CDR3 bases are TGTGCCAGTAGTATAGCAGGGGGCACCTACGAGCAGTACTTC.

The rearrangement uses TRBV25-1 and TRBJ1-4, with no clear D. With 1 base removed from V and 8 bases from J, the gap between germline ends came to 5 bases. Germline V lookup: CDR1 MGHDK, CDR2 SYGVNS. The CDR3 has 12 residues. The CDR3 spells CASSEFGEKLFF. DNA for the CDR3: TGTGCCAGCAGTGAATTCGGGGAAAAACTGTTTTTT.

This clone has just one count. The rearrangement uses TRBV19 and TRBJ2-5, with 16 nucleotides matching TRBD2. There are 17 residues in the CDR3. Trimming removed 10 bases from V and 4 bases from J; junction bases left unmatched: 12. Per germline, CDR1 LNHDA and CDR2 SQIVND (reference sequence). In DNA, the CDR3 is TGTGCCACCCAAGGGACTAGCGGGGGGGCGAGCCGAGAGACCCAGTACTTC. Amino acids: CATQGTSGGASRETQYF.

The chain carries TRBV2 and TRBJ2-1, with 9 bases matching TRBD1. CDR3 size: 13 residues. Germline V CDR1 and CDR2: SNHLY, FYNNEI. Trimming took 7 bases from V and 11 from J; bases not matched to a gene: 9. DNA of the CDR3: TGTGCCAGCAAGGACAGGGGTGAGGTTCAGCAGTTCTTC. Amino acid sequence: CASKDRGEVQQFF.

V is TRBV10-3 and J is TRBJ2-3, with no clear D. The CDR3 is 15 residues long. Trimming removed 6 bases at V and 1 base at J, with 14 bases between. Germline lookup yields CDR1 ENHRY and CDR2 SYGVKD. This CDR3 is CAIRATMGGTDTQYF. The CDR3 region has the DNA TGTGCCATCAGGGCCACTATGGGCGGCACAGATACGCAGTATTTT.

This chain uses TRBV5-1 with TRBJ2-7; perhaps TRBD2 as D (6 bases). CDR3 size: 14 residues. Per the germline V gene, CDR1 is SGHRS and CDR2 is YFSETQ. The V and J ends lost 0 bases and 2 bases respectively, with 9 bases between them. The DNA for the CDR3 is TGCGCCAGCAGCTTGGATCGGGGGACCTACGAGCAGTACTTC. It specifies CASSLDRGTYEQYF.